This T cell receptor (beta chain) was retrieved from a study of T cells in Graves' hyperthyroidism and ophthalmopathy. CDR3 size: 12 residues. Germline V lookup: CDR1 LNHDA, CDR2 SQIVND (reference sequence). V gave up 9 bases and J gave up 2 bases, with 11 bases separating them. This clonotype has only a few counts. From RNA transcripts, TCR beta CDR3 regions were amplified. Primed by the HTBI set, a first-round RT-PCR was run on the TCR CDR3. TCRdb fed the multiplex PCR reads into MiXCR, producing one record per CDR3 protein. The sample records more than 500,000 distinct CDR3 sequences, 15% to 20% being singletons.

V usage is TRBV19 and J usage is TRBJ2-7; D is possibly TRBD1 or TRBD2 (5 bases each). This receptor was identified in a woman in her twenties or thirties with Graves' hyperthyroidism. The sequencing input was blood. CDR3 DNA sequence: TGTGCCAGCTGGGACGGCACCTACGAGCAGTACTTC. This translates into CASWDGTYEQYF.